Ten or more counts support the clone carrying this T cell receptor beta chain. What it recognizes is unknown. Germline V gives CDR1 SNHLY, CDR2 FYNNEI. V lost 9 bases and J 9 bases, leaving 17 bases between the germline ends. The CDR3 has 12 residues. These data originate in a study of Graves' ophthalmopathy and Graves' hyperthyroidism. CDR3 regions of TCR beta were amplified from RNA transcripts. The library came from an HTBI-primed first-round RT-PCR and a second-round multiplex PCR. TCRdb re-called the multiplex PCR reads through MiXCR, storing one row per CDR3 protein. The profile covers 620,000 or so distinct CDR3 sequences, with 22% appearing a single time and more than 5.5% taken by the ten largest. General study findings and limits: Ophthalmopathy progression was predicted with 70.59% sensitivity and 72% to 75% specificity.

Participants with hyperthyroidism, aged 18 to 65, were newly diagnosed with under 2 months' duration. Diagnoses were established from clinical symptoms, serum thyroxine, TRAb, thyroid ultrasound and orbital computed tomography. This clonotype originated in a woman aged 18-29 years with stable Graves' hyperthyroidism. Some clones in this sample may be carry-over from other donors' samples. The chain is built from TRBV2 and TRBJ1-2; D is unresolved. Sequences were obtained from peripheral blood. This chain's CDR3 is CARRRQTASYTF. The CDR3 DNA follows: TGTGCCAGACGACGGCAGACTGCTAGCTACACCTTC.